Shown below are 27 T cell receptor beta chains from a single sample sequenced in a study of CD8 T cells in Susac syndrome. RNA, at roughly 0.45 to 1 ug, was reverse transcribed with random hexamers. Each CDR3 protein is one row after TCRdb ran MiXCR on the immunoSEQ multiplex PCR reads. The table has around 270,000 distinct CDR3 sequences, about 82% seen once; the top ten hold 0.2% to 0.25%. The material sequenced was CD8+ T cells from PBMCs. These receptors were obtained from a human donor with multiple sclerosis.

The chain is built from TRBV15 and TRBJ2-3, with D possibly TRBD1 on 5 matching bases. Trimming took off 0 bases at V and 2 bases at J, with 15 bases between the two ends. The CDR3 is made up of 17 amino acids. Germline lookup yields CDR1 LNHNV and CDR2 YYDKDF (reference sequence). The CDR3 DNA follows: TGTGCCACCAGCAGAGATGAGGACACCGATCCCACAGATACGCAGTATTTT. Residues: CATSRDEDTDPTDTQYF.

J is TRBJ1-1 and V is TRBV10-3; unclear D gene. V dropped 2 bases and J dropped 3 bases, with 10 bases sitting between them. Per germline, CDR1 ENHRY and CDR2 SYGVKD. The CDR3 is 14 residues long. CDR3 in DNA: TGTGCCATCAGTGAGCTCGGAGGGCACACTGAAGCTTTCTTT. Protein: CAISELGGHTEAFF.

A few counts support this clonotype. The chain has TRBV5-1 and TRBJ2-7; D remains ambiguous. V lost 0 bases to trimming and J lost 3 bases, with 7 bases between them. Germline values: CDR1 SGHRS, CDR2 YFSETQ. The CDR3 is 13 amino acids. CDR3 in DNA: TGCGCCAGCAGCTTGGGATCCGACTACGAGCAGTACTTC. Residues: CASSLGSDYEQYF.

The chain carries TRBV10-3 and TRBJ1-3; 7 nucleotides line up with TRBD1. Germline V gene sequence: CDR1 ENHRY, CDR2 SYGVKD. CDR3 size: 14 residues. V dropped 5 bases and J dropped 0; count of bases not matched to a gene: 1. CDR3 DNA: TGTGCCATCAGTCCAGGGGGCTCTGGAAACACCATATATTTT. Translated: CAISPGGSGNTIYF.

The chain joins TRBV20-1 to TRBJ2-7; a weak D match, TRBD2 (5 bases). V shed 1 base and J shed 2 bases, with 12 bases lying between them. The V gene's germline CDR1 is DFQATT and CDR2 SNEGSKA (reference sequence). This CDR3 has 14 amino acids. CDR3 sequence reads: CSARAEEAPYEQYF. The CDR3 DNA follows: TGCAGTGCTAGAGCGGAGGAAGCCCCCTACGAGCAGTACTTC.

V and J are TRBV18 and TRBJ1-6; TRBD1 is a possible D gene (6 bases). Per the germline V gene, CDR1 is KGHSH and CDR2 is LQKENI. Deletions cut 6 bases from V and 9 bases from J, with 18 bases between. The CDR3 is 15 amino acids. CDR3 in DNA: TGTGCCAGCTCGTCATACAGGGAGGATAGTTCACCCCTCCACTTT. Translating it yields CASSSYREDSSPLHF. Complete variable domain (other parts from reference TRBV18 and TRBJ1-6): NAGVMQNPRHLVRRRGQEARLRCSPMKGHSHVYWYRQLPEEGLKFMVYLQKENIIDESGMPKERFSAEFPKEGPSILRIQQVVRGDSAAYFCASSSYREDSSPLHFGNGTRLTVT.

This sequence joins TRBV5-4 and TRBJ2-1; D possibly corresponds to TRBD2 (5 bases). Trimming removed 4 bases from V and 3 bases from J, with 11 bases in between. This CDR3 is built from 14 residues. Germline values: CDR1 SGHNT, CDR2 YYREEE (reference sequence). Written as DNA, the CDR3 is TGTGCCAGCAGCGCCGGAGGCCACTACAATGAGCAGTTCTTC. Translating it yields CASSAGGHYNEQFF.

V is TRBV19 and J is TRBJ2-1; no clear D gene. V lost 5 bases and J 0 bases, leaving 5 bases between the germline ends. Germline CDR1 is LNHDA and CDR2 is SQIVND (reference sequence). CDR3 size: 13 residues. CDR3 sequence (DNA): TGTGCCAGTAGTGTCTTCTCCTACAATGAGCAGTTCTTC. Amino acid sequence: CASSVFSYNEQFF. The whole variable domain, filled in from reference TRBV19 and TRBJ2-1, reads DGGITQSPKYLFRKEGQNVTLSCEQNLNHDAMYWYRQDPGQGLRLIYYSQIVNDFQKGDIAEGYSVSREKKESFPLTVTSAQKNPTAFYLCASSVFSYNEQFFGPGTRLTVL.

V and J are TRBV29-1 and TRBJ1-2, with 9 bases lining up with TRBD1. The CDR3 is 14 amino acids. Germline V gene sequence: CDR1 SQVTM, CDR2 ANQGSEA. V lost 7 bases to trimming and J lost 1 base; unmatched junction nucleotides: 7. In DNA, the CDR3 is TGCAGCGCCGGACAGGGGTCGGTTAACTATGGCTACACCTTC. Protein sequence: CSAGQGSVNYGYTF. The full variable domain, rest sourced from reference TRBV29-1 and TRBJ1-2, is SAVISQKPSRDICQRGTSLTIQCQVDSQVTMMFWYRQQPGQSLTLIATANQGSEATYESGFVIDKFPISRPNLTFSTLTVSNMSPEDSSIYLCSAGQGSVNYGYTFGSGTRLTVV.

This chain links TRBV28 with TRBJ2-2, with unresolved D. Germline V CDR1 and CDR2: MDHEN, SYDVKM. The CDR3 is made up of 18 amino acids. V gave up 6 bases and J gave up 0 bases, with 20 bases separating them. The CDR3 spells CASSWVLRVDANTGELFF. CDR3 nucleotides: TGTGCCAGCAGCTGGGTCCTAAGGGTGGATGCGAACACCGGGGAGCTGTTTTTT.

The chain combines TRBV28 with TRBJ2-1, with D possibly matching TRBD2 (6 bases). The V end was cut by 6 bases, the J end by 4 bases, with 10 bases between. Germline values: CDR1 MDHEN, CDR2 SYDVKM. The CDR3 runs 13 residues. The CDR3 reads CASRGEAYNEQFF. The CDR3 DNA follows: TGTGCCAGCAGAGGGGAGGCTTACAATGAGCAGTTCTTC.

This sequence joins TRBV4-3 and TRBJ2-4; D is tentatively TRBD1 or TRBD2 (5 bases each). The V and J ends lost 3 bases and 0 bases respectively, with 12 bases between them. Germline CDR1 and CDR2: LGHNA and YSLEER. CDR3 length: 16 amino acids. This CDR3 reads CASSHLTGTAKNIQYF. CDR3 nucleotide sequence: TGCGCCAGCAGCCACTTAACCGGGACAGCCAAAAACATTCAGTACTTC.

This clonotype was detected only a few times. The rearrangement links TRBV5-4 to TRBJ2-7; D is possibly TRBD1 or TRBD2 (5 bases each). The germline V and J ends were trimmed by 4 bases and 5 bases, with 19 bases remaining between them. The CDR3 totals 15 residues. The germline gives CDR1 SGHNT, CDR2 YYREEE (reference sequence). The CDR3 nucleotides read TGTGCCAGCAGCCCCGGAGGTGGGGGTTGGGACGAGCAGTACTTC. It codes for CASSPGGGGWDEQYF.

The gene calls are TRBV21-1 and TRBJ2-7; TRBD2 is taken as the D call from the table, unchecked against the DNA. TRBV21-1 represents a pseudogene. The CDR3 consists of 18 residues. The CDR3 DNA reads TGTGCCAGCAGCCCGACGAAATCGGGACTCCAATCCTGCTACGAGCAGTACTTC. Translating it yields CASSPTKSGLQSCYEQYF.

The genes are TRBV3-1 and TRBJ2-2, with D hard to call. V lost 5 bases and J lost 1, with 5 bases in between. The length of the CDR3 is 13 residues. Germline CDR1 reads LGHDT; CDR2 reads YNNKEL (reference sequence). The CDR3 sequence: CASSEKNTGELFF. The CDR3 bases are TGTGCCAGCAGCGAAAAGAACACCGGGGAGCTGTTTTTT.

The V and J genes are TRBV3-1 and TRBJ2-1; 8 bases map to TRBD2. This CDR3 region has 15 residues. From germline, CDR1 is LGHDT and CDR2 YNNKEL (reference sequence). V dropped 0 bases and J dropped 2; count of bases not matched to a gene: 0. CDR3 sequence: CASSQDSGTYNEQFF. The CDR3 nucleotides are TGTGCCAGCAGCCAAGATAGCGGGACCTACAATGAGCAGTTCTTC.

The DNA of the CDR3 is TGTGCCAGCAGCCAAGGGACGCCTGGAGTCAACGAGCAGTACTTC. Translated: CASSQGTPGVNEQYF. The genes are TRBV7-9 and TRBJ2-7; D is tentatively TRBD1 or TRBD2 (5 bases each). CDR1 is SEHNR, CDR2 FQNEAQ, per germline (reference sequence). Trimming took 5 bases from V and 5 from J, leaving 19 bases between them. The CDR3 is 15 amino acids.

The chain joins TRBV7-9 to TRBJ2-1; D perhaps matches TRBD2 (7 bases). The CDR3 length is 16 residues. CDR1 is SEHNR, CDR2 FQNEAQ, per germline (reference sequence). Trimming cost V 3 bases and J 5 bases, with 17 bases left between them. For the CDR3, the DNA is TGTGCCAGCAGCTTGTGGACAGCGGGATTGGACAATGAGCAGTTCTTC. The encoded protein is CASSLWTAGLDNEQFF.

This clonotype was detected a few times. The J gene is TRBJ2-5, the V gene TRBV5-4; maybe TRBD1 (5 bases). CDR1 is SGHNT and CDR2 is YYREEE in the germline V gene (reference sequence). V dropped 2 bases and J dropped 2 bases, with 10 bases sitting between them. This CDR3 is 14 amino acids long. CDR3 nucleotides: TGTGCCAGCAGCTTATTGTCAGGGCAAGAGACCCAGTACTTC. Amino acids: CASSLLSGQETQYF.

This clonotype was counted a few times. The V gene is TRBV10-3, the J gene TRBJ2-7; no definite D call. CDR1 and CDR2 from the germline V gene are ENHRY and SYGVKD. Trimming took off 10 bases at V and 5 bases at J, with 9 bases between the two ends. The CDR3 totals 10 residues. The CDR3 region is CATIGDEQYF. CDR3 nucleotides: TGTGCCACGATAGGCGACGAGCAGTACTTC.

This sequence joins TRBV24-1 and TRBJ2-5, with 8 bases aligning to TRBD1. The germline CDR1 and CDR2 sequences are KGHDR and SFDVKD. With V trimmed by 5 bases and J by 1 base, 5 bases remained unmatched. This CDR3 comprises 15 residues. This chain's CDR3 is CATSARGPAQETQYF. In nucleotides, the CDR3 is TGTGCCACCAGTGCCAGGGGGCCAGCCCAAGAGACCCAGTACTTC.

The chain has TRBV27 and TRBJ2-1; 7 bases map to TRBD2. Germline V gene lookup returns CDR1 MNHEY and CDR2 SMNVEV (reference sequence). CDR3 size: 16 residues. J lost 4 bases, V lost 5 bases, and 11 bases had no gene match. The CDR3: CASSTPSVGGYNEQFF. The DNA of the CDR3 is TGTGCCAGCAGTACACCATCAGTGGGGGGGTACAATGAGCAGTTCTTC.

The chain is built from TRBV7-2 and TRBJ2-6, with 7 bases that match TRBD1. Trimming removed 1 base from V and 0 bases from J; junction bases left unmatched: 6. The CDR3 length is 18 residues. Germline CDR1 reads SGHTA; CDR2 reads FQGNSA. The CDR3 protein is CASSLGAGGRSGANVLTF. As DNA, the CDR3 is TGTGCCAGCAGCTTAGGGGCAGGGGGTCGCTCTGGGGCCAACGTCCTGACTTTC.

This clonotype was found a few times. Here the CDR3 DNA reads TGTGCCAGCAGCGTAGGTTCCGGGAGCCTCACAGATACGCAGTATTTT. This encodes CASSVGSGSLTDTQYF. J is TRBJ2-3 and V is TRBV9; possible D gene TRBD2, 6 bases. CDR3 length: 16 residues. Germline CDR1 reads SGDLS; CDR2 reads YYNGEE. Trimming cost V 0 bases and J 2 bases, with 13 bases left between them.

The chain combines TRBV7-8 with TRBJ2-1; TRBD2 aligns across 11 bases. The CDR3 runs to 15 residues. V lost 6 bases, J lost 4 bases, and 5 bases stayed unmatched. Germline CDR1 SGHVS, CDR2 FQNEAQ. The CDR3: CASRLGLAAYNEQFF. In DNA, the CDR3 is TGTGCCAGCAGATTGGGACTAGCGGCATACAATGAGCAGTTCTTC.

This chain connects TRBV7-9 to TRBJ2-7; 8 bases are a match to TRBD2. Germline V CDR1 and CDR2: SEHNR, FQNEAQ (reference sequence). V shed 1 base and J 2 bases; nucleotides not matched to a gene: 7. The CDR3 spans 16 residues. The DNA for the CDR3 is TGTGCCAGCAGCTTAGAGTACAGCGGGAGACCCTACGAGCAGTACTTC. This gives the protein CASSLEYSGRPYEQYF.

This clonotype showed up just a few times. The chain carries TRBV4-3 and TRBJ2-7; D unclear. From germline, CDR1 is LGHNA and CDR2 YSLEER. The CDR3 extends over 15 amino acids. V lost 1 base to trimming and J lost 2 bases, with 12 bases between them. The CDR3 loop is CASSQASVPTYEQYF. CDR3 bases: TGCGCCAGCAGCCAAGCGTCAGTGCCTACCTACGAGCAGTACTTC.